The T cell receptor (beta chain) under discussion was sequenced for a study of T cell responses to AZD1222 COVID-19 vaccine. This clone occurred a few times. CDR3 length: 16 residues. Germline assignment: CDR1 LGHNA and CDR2 YNFKEQ. V lost 0 bases to trimming and J lost 7 bases; unmatched junction nucleotides: 3. Assay used: immunoSEQ multiplex PCR; TCRdb lists only in-frame clones, some missing. The table includes tens of thousands of clones, more than 85% detected once. The material was peripheral blood, obtained on day 0 of AZD1222 vaccination. The source of this sequence is an adult in good health. This chain links TRBV4-2 with TRBJ2-4; 13 bases fit TRBD2. The CDR3 is CASSQDRTSGSNIQYF. In DNA form, the CDR3 reads TGTGCCAGCAGCCAAGATAGGACTAGCGGGAGTAACATTCAGTACTTC.